These T cell receptor beta chains were read from a single sample in a study of tumor-infiltrating lymphocytes in primary liver carcinoma. MiXCR was run by TCRdb on the multiplex PCR reads, yielding one entry per CDR3 protein. The data contain 100,000 or so distinct CDR3 sequences, around three quarters of them seen just once; the ten biggest clones take up over 9.5%. The sequencing input was liver tumor tissue from sampling region 5. Receptors were obtained from a woman aged 55-70 years with primary liver carcinoma and hepatitis B virus infection. Each CDR3 is given with its conserved first and last residue. A D gene is named only where the DNA matches it firmly. Size is omitted from some rows. Given values are once, few, many or a class for expanded clones.

CDR3 length	V gene	J gene	D gene	clone size	CDR3 DNA	CDR3 protein
14	TRBV10-2	TRBJ1-5	TRBD1	.	TGCACCAGCAGACGGGACAGGGAAGACCAGCCCCAGCATTTT	CTSRRDREDQPQHF
18	TRBV5-1	TRBJ1-1	.	.	TGCACCAGCAGCTTGGGACGAGGAGACGGTGGGGATAACACTGACGCTTTCTTT	CTSSLGRGDGGDNTDAFF
14	TRBV6-6	TRBJ2-2	.	many	TGTGCCAGCAGTCTTCCGGGTAGCACCGGGGAGCTGTTTTTT	CASSLPGSTGELFF
16	TRBV5-1	TRBJ2-1	.	.	TGCGCCAGCAGCTTGAGGTCTGACAGTACCTACAATGAGCTGTTCTTC	CASSLRSDSTYNELFF
20	TRBV11-3	TRBJ2-5	TRBD2	.	TGTGCCAGCAGCATAGGGGGACTAGCGGTACCCCTCACCTTCCATGAGACCCAGTACTTC	CASSIGGLAVPLTFHETQYF
13	TRBV10-1	TRBJ1-2	TRBD1	.	TGCGCCAGCAGTTTGGACAGGAACTATGGCTACATGTTC	CASSLDRNYGYMF
13	TRBV29-1	TRBJ1-2	.	.	TGCAACGTTGGGGCAGGGAAGAACTATGGTTACACCTTC	CNVGAGKNYGYTF
13	TRBV11-2	TRBJ2-2	.	few	TGTGCCAGCGGCTTAGAGGCTAACGGGGAGCTATTTTTT	CASGLEANGELFF
13	TRBV11-2	TRBJ2-7	.	.	TGTGACAGCAGCTTAGAGTCGGGGGCCGAACAGTACTTC	CDSSLESGAEQYF
16	TRBV6-6	TRBJ1-3	.	many	TGTGCCGGCAGTTACTCGATGGGTAGTGTTCGAAACACCATATATTTT	CAGSYSMGSVRNTIYF
16	TRBV4-1	TRBJ2-1	.	.	TGCGCCAGCAGCCAAGGCCTGGAGGGAGGACTTGGTGAGCAGTTCTTC	CASSQGLEGGLGEQFF
14	TRBV11-3	TRBJ1-2	.	.	TGTGTCAGCAACTACACTGCCAGCCTCGGAGGCTACACCTTC	CVSNYTASLGGYTF
14	TRBV30	TRBJ2-7	.	.	TGTGCCTGGAGTGTACCGGGGAGCTCCTACGAGCACTACTTC	CAWSVPGSSYEHYF
17	TRBV5-6	TRBJ2-1	.	.	TGTGCCAGCAACACGGCCGGGACTTCGAGCTCCTACAGTGAGCAGTTCTTC	CASNTAGTSSSYSEQFF
16	TRBV2	TRBJ2-7	.	few	TGTGCCAGCAGGGGCGGCCACGGGACACTATTTTACGAGCAGTACTTC	CASRGGHGTLFYEQYF
13	TRBV20-1	TRBJ2-7	.	.	TGCAGTGCTGGCAGCGGACCCCAGTACGAGCAGTACTTC	CSAGSGPQYEQYF
15	TRBV29-1	TRBJ2-5	TRBD1	.	TGCAGCGCTGGTCCTGGGGGACAGGGTCTAGAGACCCAGTACTTC	CSAGPGGQGLETQYF
14	TRBV11-2	TRBJ2-7	TRBD2	.	TGTGGCAGCAGATTGAGTAGCGGGAGTTACGAGCAGTACTTC	CGSRLSSGSYEQYF
12	TRBV7-3	TRBJ2-7	.	few	TGTGCCAGCACCCCCGGGGGTAACGAGCAGTACTTC	CASTPGGNEQYF
18	TRBV6-5	TRBJ2-1	TRBD2	.	TGTGCCAGCAGTTACTCGATTCCTAGCGGAGCGAGCTACAATGAGCAGCTCTTC	CASSYSIPSGASYNEQLF
13	TRBV11-2	TRBJ1-1	.	.	TGTGCCAGCAGTTCCGACAGGAACACTAAAGCTTACTTT	CASSSDRNTKAYF
16	TRBV28	TRBJ2-3	.	few	TGTGCCAGCAGTTTAAATGGGGGGTTGATCACAGATACGCAGTATTTT	CASSLNGGLITDTQYF
15	TRBV12-3/TRBV12-4	TRBJ2-5	TRBD2	many	TGTGCCAGCAACACACTAGCGGGAAGGGGGGAGACCCAGTACTTC	CASNTLAGRGETQYF
13	TRBV5-1	TRBJ1-2	.	.	TGCGCCAGCTGCCTACAAACAAGTCGAGGCTACACCTTC	CASCLQTSRGYTF
20	TRBV28	TRBJ2-1	TRBD2	.	TGTGCCAGCAGCCCAATGAGGGGGTGCGGGAGGATTGGGAGGTACAATGAGCAGTTCTTC	CASSPMRGCGRIGRYNEQFF
13	TRBV2	TRBJ2-7	TRBD2	.	TGTGCCAGCAAAGGGCTAGCGGGAGTCGAGCAGTACTTC	CASKGLAGVEQYF
14	TRBV28	TRBJ2-3	TRBD2	.	TGTGCCAGCAGTTATACGGGAGGGCGTGATACGCAGTATTTT	CASSYTGGRDTQYF
13	TRBV29-1	TRBJ1-1	TRBD1	.	TGCAGGTCCCGGGGACAGGGGAACACTGGAGCTTTCTTT	CRSRGQGNTGAFF
15	TRBV4-2	TRBJ2-1	TRBD2	.	TGTGCCAGCAGCCAAGGGGGGAGGGCTGTAAATGAGCAGTTCTTC	CASSQGGRAVNEQFF
13	TRBV20-1	TRBJ1-5	.	.	TGCAGTGCTAGACAGAATAGCAATCAGCCCCAGCATTTT	CSARQNSNQPQHF
15	TRBV7-9	TRBJ1-2	.	many	TGTGCCAGCAGCCGAGGGTCGGGACGGCACACTGGCTACACCTTC	CASSRGSGRHTGYTF
14	TRBV11-3	TRBJ1-4	.	.	TGTGCCAGCAGCCGTCGTACTTCTGATGGAGAACTGTTTTTT	CASSRRTSDGELFF
13	TRBV28	TRBJ2-1	TRBD2	many	TGTGCCAGCCGAGCGGGAGGTTACAATGAGCAGTTCTTC	CASRAGGYNEQFF
15	TRBV29-1	TRBJ1-2	TRBD1	many	TGCAGCGTTGAAGATGGCAGACAGGGGTTCTATGGCTACACCTTC	CSVEDGRQGFYGYTF
13	TRBV18	TRBJ2-5	.	few	TGTGCCAGCTCACCACGCGTTACAGAGACCCAGTACTTC	CASSPRVTETQYF
15	TRBV28	TRBJ2-6	.	many	TGTGCCAGCAGTTCCGCAGGGACTGGGGCCAACGTCCTGACTTTC	CASSSAGTGANVLTF
12	TRBV29-1	TRBJ2-5	.	.	TGCAACGTTGATAAGAGTCTGGAGACCCAGTACTTC	CNVDKSLETQYF
13	TRBV6-5	TRBJ1-2	.	.	TGTGCCAGCGGTACGACGGGGGTTGATGACTACACCTTC	CASGTTGVDDYTF
15	TRBV11-2	TRBJ2-3	.	.	TGTCCCAGCAGCCCCCCTGCGAATAGGGGGGATACGCAGTATTTT	CPSSPPANRGDTQYF
14	TRBV18	TRBJ2-7	TRBD1	.	TGTGCCAGCTCTACCAGAACGGGACAGGCCGAGCAGTACTTC	CASSTRTGQAEQYF
17	TRBV14	TRBJ2-7	.	many	TGTGCCAGCAGCCATTTCGCGGGGGCTGGTCGCCTCTACGAGCAGTACTTC	CASSHFAGAGRLYEQYF
12	TRBV11-3	TRBJ2-3	.	.	TGTGCCAGTAAGTTAGATGCGGATACGCAGTATTTT	CASKLDADTQYF
15	TRBV11-3	TRBJ2-1	TRBD2	.	TGTGTCAGCAGCTTAGGAACTAGCGGGAAGCTTGAGCAGTCCTTT	CVSSLGTSGKLEQSF
14	TRBV9	TRBJ2-2	TRBD1	.	TGTGCCAGCAGCGGCACAGGGGGTGCCGGGGAGCTGTTTTTT	CASSGTGGAGELFF
15	TRBV2	TRBJ2-6	.	.	TGTGCCTGCAGTGAGGGGGTAACTGGGGCCAACGTCCTGACTTTC	CACSEGVTGANVLTF
14	TRBV30	TRBJ2-2	.	.	TGTGCTTGGAGTGTAGGACTCACCTCCAGGGAGCTGTTTTTT	CAWSVGLTSRELFF
15	TRBV20-1	TRBJ2-1	.	.	TGCAGTGCCCCGGCTAAGCCAGGAGGATTTAATGAGCAGTTCTTC	CSAPAKPGGFNEQFF
15	TRBV6-1	TRBJ1-4	.	many	TGTGCCAGCAGTGTGGGGATTACAACTAATGAAAAACTGTTTTTT	CASSVGITTNEKLFF
17	TRBV11-2	TRBJ2-7	TRBD1	.	TGTGCCAGCAGCTTCCAACCGGGACAGAGGGCGCGATACGAACAGTACTTC	CASSFQPGQRARYEQYF
16	TRBV11-2	TRBJ2-5	.	.	TGTGCCAGCAGTTACTCCCGTGGTAGCGTGAGAGAGACCCAATACTTC	CASSYSRGSVRETQYF
15	TRBV6-5	TRBJ2-2	.	few	TGTGCCAGCAGTTACGCAGTGGACGGCACCGGGGAGCTGTTTTTT	CASSYAVDGTGELFF
14	TRBV29-1	TRBJ2-1	TRBD2	.	TGCAGCGTGTTTCGGACTAGCGGCTACCATGAGCAATTCTTC	CSVFRTSGYHEQFF
16	TRBV5-1	TRBJ2-3	TRBD2	many	TGCGCCAGCAGCTGGGGACTAGCGGGAGCCTCAGATACGCAGTATTTT	CASSWGLAGASDTQYF
14	TRBV29-1	TRBJ2-2	TRBD1	many	TGCAGCGTTGTACAGGGGGGAGAAGCCGGGGAGCTGTTTTTT	CSVVQGGEAGELFF